A selection of T cell receptor beta chains follows, all from one sample in a study of blood T cell repertoires in COVID-19. Using immunoSEQ multiplex PCR, the repertoire was profiled, and TCRdb retains in-frame clones only, with some absent. The table lists over 150,000 clones, roughly 89% of them singletons. Sequenced sample: peripheral blood. These receptors originate from a woman in her seventies with COVID-19, enrolled during active disease. The CDR3 runs from the conserved cysteine through the conserved F or W. The D gene is left open where the match is weak. Only some rows state a clone size, as once, few, many or a class for expanded clones.

size,J,D,V,CDR3,DNA
NA,TRBJ2-7,TRBD2,TRBV7-2,CASSFSGRAYEQYF,TGTGCCAGCAGCTTTAGCGGGAGGGCCTACGAGCAGTACTTC
NA,TRBJ1-1,TRBD1,TRBV2,CASGAAGGANEAFF,TGTGCCAGCGGGGCGGCAGGGGGAGCGAATGAAGCTTTCTTT
NA,TRBJ1-5,NA,TRBV6-6,CASSYRDSNQPQHF,TGTGCCAGCAGTTATCGGGATAGCAATCAGCCCCAGCATTTT
NA,TRBJ1-3,TRBD1,TRBV10-3,CAISQDRGERNTIYF,TGTGCCATCAGCCAGGACAGGGGAGAGAGAAACACCATATATTTT
NA,TRBJ1-2,NA,TRBV5-1,CASSLDILGSGYTF,TGCGCCAGCAGCTTGGACATCCTAGGGAGTGGCTACACCTTC
NA,TRBJ2-7,TRBD2,TRBV14,CASSQRGLAQSEQYF,TGTGCCAGCAGCCAACGAGGACTAGCCCAATCCGAGCAGTACTTC
once,TRBJ1-5,NA,TRBV9,CASSVTAAYQPQHF,TGTGCCAGCAGCGTAACCGCGGCTTACCAGCCCCAGCATTTT
NA,TRBJ2-1,NA,TRBV10-3,CAISGISGRSYNEQFF,TGTGCCATCAGTGGGATTAGCGGTCGCTCCTACAATGAGCAGTTCTTC
few,TRBJ1-5,TRBD1,TRBV19,CASTPGTGYNQPQHF,TGTGCCAGCACCCCGGGGACAGGGTACAATCAGCCCCAGCATTTT
NA,TRBJ2-7,TRBD2,TRBV2,CASSEEETSGWSSYEQYF,TGTGCCAGCAGTGAAGAGGAGACTAGCGGGTGGAGCTCCTACGAGCAGTACTTC
NA,TRBJ1-5,TRBD1,TRBV28,CASSSIQGNQPQHF,TGTGCCAGCAGTTCGATACAGGGGAATCAGCCCCAGCATTTT
NA,TRBJ1-3,NA,TRBV21-1,CASSKTTDGERGNTIYF,TGTGCCAGCAGCAAAACGACTGACGGGGAGCGTGGAAACACCATATATTTT
NA,TRBJ1-4,NA,TRBV6-5,CASRRGQRSGKLFF,TGTGCCAGCAGGAGAGGGCAGCGCTCAGGAAAACTGTTTTTT
NA,TRBJ2-7,TRBD2,TRBV15,CATSRDSRLADLYEQYF,TGTGCCACCAGCAGAGATTCGCGGCTAGCGGACCTCTACGAGCAGTACTTC